The sequence of this TCR beta chain was determined in a study of cytomegalovirus exposure and HLA in healthy donors. The PCR made use of 60 Vbeta and 13 Jbeta primers. The method was immunoSEQ multiplex PCR; TCRdb's version includes in-frame clones alone and lacks a portion of them. The sample table sets out 150,000 or so clones. The CDR3 runs to 14 residues. The V gene's germline CDR1 is SGHKS and CDR2 YYEKEE (reference sequence). V lost 5 bases and J 3 bases, leaving 14 bases between the germline ends. J is TRBJ2-5 and V is TRBV5-5; D perhaps matches TRBD2 (5 bases). Sequencing was done on a sample of PBMCs. The TCR comes from a woman between 45 and 65 years old in good health and CMV-seronegative. The CDR3 here is CASRVSGAEETQYF. The CDR3 nucleotides read TGTGCCAGCAGAGTAAGCGGAGCTGAAGAGACCCAGTACTTC.